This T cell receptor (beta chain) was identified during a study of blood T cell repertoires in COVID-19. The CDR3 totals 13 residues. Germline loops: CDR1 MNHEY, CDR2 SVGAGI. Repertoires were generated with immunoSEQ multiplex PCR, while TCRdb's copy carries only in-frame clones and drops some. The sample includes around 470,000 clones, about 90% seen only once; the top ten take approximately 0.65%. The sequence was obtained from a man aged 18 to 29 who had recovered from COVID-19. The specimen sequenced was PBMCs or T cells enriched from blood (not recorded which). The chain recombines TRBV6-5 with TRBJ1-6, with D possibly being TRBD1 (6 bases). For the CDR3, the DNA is TGTGCGGGGGGGCGCTCCTATAATTCACCCCTCCACTTT. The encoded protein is CAGGRSYNSPLHF.